The following is a T cell receptor (beta chain) sequence with its context. What it binds is not known. The sample originates from a study of CD8 T cells in ankylosing spondylitis. Germline V CDR1 and CDR2: SGHAT, FQNNGV. J lost 8 bases, V lost 0 bases, and 1 base had no gene match. This CDR3 has 15 residues. Library preparation for TCR beta used quantitative 5'-RACE with molecular barcodes. MiXCR was run by TCRdb on the 5' RACE reads, yielding one entry per CDR3 protein. Of around 450,000 distinct CDR3 sequences detected, 25% to 30% appear once; the ten largest clones hold 0.89%. Regarding the study as a whole: Clones tied to disease were said to be significantly enriched in matched ankylosing spondylitis synovial fluid. A TCR beta motif of under ten highly homologous variants appeared characteristic of ankylosing spondylitis blood. CD8+ disease-linked clones were present at relatively low frequencies in blood.

The source of this sequence is a male donor with ankylosing spondylitis. The V gene is TRBV11-2, the J gene TRBJ1-6; 10 bases are a match to TRBD1. The sample comprised blood, either unsorted or a sorted T cell fraction (not recorded which). CDR3 amino acids: CASSLEGQGHSPLHF. The CDR3 DNA follows: TGTGCCAGCAGCTTAGAGGGACAGGGGCATTCACCCCTCCACTTT. Full variable domain (missing parts from reference TRBV11-2 and TRBJ1-6): EAGVAQSPRYKIIEKRQSVAFWCNPISGHATLYWYQQILGQGPKLLIQFQNNGVVDDSQLPKDRFSAERLKGVDSTLKIQPAKLEDSAVYLCASSLEGQGHSPLHFGNGTRLTVT.